This T cell receptor beta chain was sequenced in a study of coeliac disease. As for the study in general: Disease groups: newly diagnosed active, refractory type I, gluten-free-diet controlled.

Study-wide points: The authors considered this approach unsuitable for unbiased detection of gliadin-specific T cells. TRB repertoires were largely private, with most amino acid sequences found in only one sample.

TCRdb's table, derived via immunoSEQ multiplex PCR, lists solely in-frame clones and lacks some. The sample yields about 4,900 clones, 69% seen once. As for this clone: What it binds is not known.

One frozen approximately 500,000-cell aliquot per fraction was sequenced. This receptor was taken from a woman in her 40s. What was sequenced was lymphocytes from the gut lamina propria.

The CDR3 here is CASSLDRAAYEQYF. The CDR3 DNA reads TGTGCCAGCAGCTTGGACAGGGCAGCCTACGAGCAGTACTTC. V gene TRBV5-8 combines with J gene TRBJ2-7; TRBD1 is a possible D gene (6 bases). The CDR3 runs 14 residues. CDR1 is SGHTS and CDR2 is YDEGEE in the germline V gene. The ends were cut back, 0 bases at V and 2 bases at J, with 9 bases in the middle.